The clone carrying this TCR beta chain was picked up a small number of times. The repertoire was sequenced with immunoSEQ multiplex PCR; TCRdb's copy has only in-frame clones and lacks some. The repertoire holds hundreds of thousands of clones, 70% to 90% seen once, with around 3.3% in the top ten. The sample originates from a study of blood T cell repertoires in COVID-19. About the study: Specimens from acute and convalescent COVID-19 originated in the United States, Italy and Spain.

V was pared by 3 bases and J by 5 bases, with 10 bases between. The CDR3 totals 13 residues. In germline, CDR1 is LNHDA, CDR2 SQIVND (reference sequence). The sequenced material came from peripheral blood. The sequence was collected from a man aged 18 to 30 with active or convalescent COVID-19. The chain couples TRBV19 to TRBJ1-1, with D tentatively TRBD1 (6 bases). CDR3 in DNA: TGTGCCAGTAGTATGGGGGGGCCGACTGAAGCTTTCTTT. This gives the protein CASSMGGPTEAFF. The whole variable domain, remainder taken from reference TRBV19 and TRBJ1-1, is DGGITQSPKYLFRKEGQNVTLSCEQNLNHDAMYWYRQDPGQGLRLIYYSQIVNDFQKGDIAEGYSVSREKKESFPLTVTSAQKNPTAFYLCASSMGGPTEAFFGQGTRLTVV.